Below are 10 T cell receptor beta chains sequenced from a single sample in a study of T-cell reconstitution after alpha-beta-depleted transplantation in children (dated by TCRdb to 2016 to 2017). This specimen's treatment or condition label, per the study, means: allogeneic hematopoietic cell transplantation with graft depleted of TCRalphabeta T cells and CD19 B cells. The library came from PCR. The reads were generated on an Illumina HiSeq 2500. To normalize quantification of the TCRbeta repertoire, the TCR libraries were built with molecular barcoding that relied on unique molecular identifiers. TCRdb handled the public reads itself, with Q25 trimming in fastp and clone calling in MiXCR, and kept productive beta chains. All rows with the same CDR3 protein become a single entry with the most common DNA and genes. Recorded for this sample are approximately 500,000 distinct CDR3 sequences; more than 20% of them occurred a single time. 35% to 40% of the sample rests with the top ten.

Sequencing was performed on PBMCs, taken before TCRalphabeta/CD19-depleted stem cell transplant. These TCRs come from a boy under two years old with Wiskott-Aldrich syndrome, due to receive a stem cell transplant.

The J gene is TRBJ2-2, the V gene TRBV5-5; D gene uncertain. V was trimmed by 3 bases and J by 0 bases, leaving 12 bases between them. Germline V gene data show CDR1 as SGHKS and CDR2 as YYEKEE (reference sequence). This CDR3 region has 16 residues. The CDR3 bases are TGTGCCAGCAGCTGGGCCCGGGTCGCGAACACCGGGGAGCTGTTTTTT. Residues: CASSWARVANTGELFF.

A few counts support this clonotype. The chain links TRBV20-1 to TRBJ1-1, with 7 bases aligning to TRBD1. Germline V gene data show CDR1 as DFQATT and CDR2 as SNEGSKA (reference sequence). The CDR3 is 12 residues long. V lost 6 bases, J lost 5 bases, and 6 bases stayed unmatched. CDR3 in amino acids: CSASTGETEAFF. DNA of the CDR3: TGCAGTGCGAGTACAGGGGAGACTGAAGCTTTCTTT.

This clonotype was detected a few times. J is TRBJ2-1 and V is TRBV5-1, with 7 bases that match TRBD2. CDR1 is SGHRS, CDR2 YFSETQ, per germline. With V trimmed by 0 bases and J by 4 bases, 4 bases remained unmatched. There are 15 residues in the CDR3. DNA for the CDR3: TGCGCCAGCAGCTTGGTCCTAGCGGATTACAATGAGCAGTTCTTC. It codes for CASSLVLADYNEQFF.

This chain connects TRBV27 to TRBJ1-1; tentatively, D is TRBD1 (5 bases). This CDR3 contains 14 residues. The germline CDR1 and CDR2 sequences are MNHEY and SMNVEV (reference sequence). V was cut by 3 bases and J by 5 bases, with 13 bases left in between. The CDR3 loop reads CASSFVGAETEAFF. In DNA, the CDR3 is TGTGCCAGCAGTTTCGTAGGGGCGGAAACTGAAGCTTTCTTT.

In its sample, this clonotype was seen a few times. The chain combines TRBV7-2 with TRBJ1-1; no firm D call. The germline V gene has CDR1 SGHTA and CDR2 FQGNSA. Trimming pared 1 base from V and 4 bases from J, leaving 7 bases between. The CDR3 length is 13 residues. CDR3 residues: CASSLVRVTEAFF. In nucleotides, the CDR3 is TGTGCCAGCAGCTTAGTAAGGGTCACTGAAGCTTTCTTT.

This clonotype was seen a handful of times. The rearrangement links TRBV7-3 to TRBJ2-7; 9 bases line up with TRBD1. The trim removed 1 base at V and 5 bases at J, leaving 6 bases unmatched. CDR3 length: 15 amino acids. CDR1 is SGHTA and CDR2 is FQGTGA in the germline V gene. CDR3 nucleotides: TGTGCCAGCAGCTTAAGGTTGGGACAGGGCAACGAGCAGTACTTC. Translating gives CASSLRLGQGNEQYF.

This chain uses TRBV29-1 with TRBJ2-7; 8 bases line up with TRBD1. Germline-derived CDR1 and CDR2 are SQVTM and ANQGSEA. The ends lost 7 bases at V and 7 bases at J; junction bases unmatched: 9. The CDR3 runs 12 residues. The CDR3 region has the DNA TGCAGCGCGGGGCAGGGGGCGATGGAGCAGTACTTC. This encodes CSAGQGAMEQYF.

The rearrangement uses TRBV7-2 and TRBJ1-2; D is perhaps TRBD1 (6 bases). Trimming left V 5 bases short and J 3 bases short, with 19 bases between. The germline V gene has CDR1 SGHTA and CDR2 FQGNSA. The CDR3 totals 16 residues. Here the CDR3 DNA reads TGTGCCAGCAGCCCCAGGGAGGGGGAATCTCACTATGGCTACACCTTC. This translates into CASSPREGESHYGYTF.

This clonotype was counted only a few times. V usage is TRBV5-1 and J usage is TRBJ2-2; D is unresolved. Germline CDR1 and CDR2: SGHRS and YFSETQ. CDR3 length equals 15 residues. The V end was cut by 4 bases, the J end by 2 bases, with 12 bases between. CDR3: CASSGVVTNTGELFF. Here the CDR3 DNA reads TGCGCCAGCAGCGGGGTCGTAACTAACACCGGGGAGCTGTTTTTT. Looking up the rest from reference TRBV5-1 and TRBJ2-2 gives the full variable domain: KAGVTQTPRYLIKTRGQQVTLSCSPISGHRSVSWYQQTPGQGLQFLFEYFSETQRNKGNFPGRFSGRQFSNSRSEMNVSTLELGDSALYLCASSGVVTNTGELFFGEGSRLTVL.

This chain links TRBV12-3 or TRBV12-4 with TRBJ2-7, with D possibly being TRBD2 (6 bases). The CDR3 has 15 amino acids. Trimming removed 6 bases at V and 2 bases at J, with 17 bases between. The CDR3 here is CASRDQRGVPYEQYF. The CDR3 DNA is TGTGCCAGCAGGGACCAACGCGGGGTCCCCTACGAGCAGTACTTC.